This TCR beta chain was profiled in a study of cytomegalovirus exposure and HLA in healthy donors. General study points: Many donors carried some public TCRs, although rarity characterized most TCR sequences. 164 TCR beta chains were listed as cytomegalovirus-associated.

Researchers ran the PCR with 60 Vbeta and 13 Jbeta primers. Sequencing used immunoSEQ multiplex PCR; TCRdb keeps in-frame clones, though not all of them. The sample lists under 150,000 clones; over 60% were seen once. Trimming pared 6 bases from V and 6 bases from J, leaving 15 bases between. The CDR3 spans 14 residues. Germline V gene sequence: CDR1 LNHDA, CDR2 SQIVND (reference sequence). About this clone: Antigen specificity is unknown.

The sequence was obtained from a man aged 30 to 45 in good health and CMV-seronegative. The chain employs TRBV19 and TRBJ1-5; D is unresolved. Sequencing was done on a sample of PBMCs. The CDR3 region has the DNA TGTGCCAGTAGCCACCTCGGTGAAGCTCAGCCCCAGCATTTT. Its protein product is CASSHLGEAQPQHF.